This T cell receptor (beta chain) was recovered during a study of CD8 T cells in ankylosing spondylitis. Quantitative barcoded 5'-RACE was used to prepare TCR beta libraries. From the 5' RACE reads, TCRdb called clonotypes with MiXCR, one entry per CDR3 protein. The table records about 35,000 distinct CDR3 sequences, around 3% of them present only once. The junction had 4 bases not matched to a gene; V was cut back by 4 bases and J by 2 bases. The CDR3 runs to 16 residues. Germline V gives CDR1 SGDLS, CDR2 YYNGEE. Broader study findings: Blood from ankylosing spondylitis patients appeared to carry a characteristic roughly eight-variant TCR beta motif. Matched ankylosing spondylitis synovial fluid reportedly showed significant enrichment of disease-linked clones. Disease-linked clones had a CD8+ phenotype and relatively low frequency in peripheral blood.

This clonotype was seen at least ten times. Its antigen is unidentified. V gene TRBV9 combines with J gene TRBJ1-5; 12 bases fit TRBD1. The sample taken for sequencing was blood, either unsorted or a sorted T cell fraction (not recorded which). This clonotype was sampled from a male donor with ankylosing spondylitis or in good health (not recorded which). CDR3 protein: CASSSGQGARNQPQHF. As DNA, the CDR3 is TGTGCCAGCAGCTCGGGACAGGGGGCTCGCAATCAGCCCCAGCATTTT.